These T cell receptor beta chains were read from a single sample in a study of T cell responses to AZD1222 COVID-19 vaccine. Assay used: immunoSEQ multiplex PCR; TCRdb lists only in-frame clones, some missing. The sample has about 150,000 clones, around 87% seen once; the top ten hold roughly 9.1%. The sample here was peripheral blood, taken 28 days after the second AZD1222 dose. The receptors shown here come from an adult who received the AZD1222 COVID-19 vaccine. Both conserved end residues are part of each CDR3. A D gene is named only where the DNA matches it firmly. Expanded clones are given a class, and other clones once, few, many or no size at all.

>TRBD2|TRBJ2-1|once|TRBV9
CASSVGGSGNNEQFF
TGTGCCAGCAGCGTAGGGGGTAGCGGGAACAATGAGCAGTTCTTC
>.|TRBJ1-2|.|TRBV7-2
CASYASRAPYGYTF
TGTGCCAGCTACGCTAGCCGGGCACCCTATGGCTACACCTTC
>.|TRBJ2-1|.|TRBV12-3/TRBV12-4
CASSFRGGEQFF
TGTGCCAGCAGTTTTCGGGGCGGTGAGCAGTTCTTC
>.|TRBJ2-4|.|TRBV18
CASSLGGGPNIQYF
TGTGCCAGCTCACTCGGGGGCGGGCCGAACATTCAGTACTTC
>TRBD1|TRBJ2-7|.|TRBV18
CASSPPGQAPGEQYF
TGTGCCAGCTCACCCCCGGGACAGGCGCCTGGCGAGCAGTACTTC
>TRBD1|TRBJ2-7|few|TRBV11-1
CASSIRQGRNSYEQYF
TGTGCCAGCAGCATAAGACAGGGACGGAACTCCTACGAGCAGTACTTC
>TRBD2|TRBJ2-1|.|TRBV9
CASSPDPSGLAGDLTEQFF
TGTGCCAGCAGCCCAGACCCCTCGGGACTAGCGGGAGACTTGACTGAGCAGTTCTTC
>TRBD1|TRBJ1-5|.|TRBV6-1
CASSEQGRTGNVGSNQPQHF
TGTGCCAGCAGTGAGCAAGGCCGGACAGGGAACGTGGGAAGCAATCAGCCCCAGCATTTT
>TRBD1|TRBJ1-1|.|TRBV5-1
CASSVTGQGRTEAFF
TGCGCCAGCAGCGTCACGGGACAGGGTCGGACTGAAGCTTTCTTT
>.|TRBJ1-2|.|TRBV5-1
CASSSPTALRGYTF
TGCGCCAGCAGCTCACCAACAGCTCTGCGGGGCTACACCTTC
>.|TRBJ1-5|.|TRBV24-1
CATSAEHSNQPQHF
TGTGCCACCAGTGCAGAGCATAGCAATCAGCCCCAGCATTTT
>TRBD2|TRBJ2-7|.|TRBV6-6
CASTSGAGVTYEQYF
TGTGCCAGCACCTCTGGCGCGGGAGTTACCTACGAGCAGTACTTC
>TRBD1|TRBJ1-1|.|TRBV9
CASSVSAGQGLLNTEAFF
TGTGCCAGCAGCGTATCGGCGGGACAGGGCCTATTGAACACTGAAGCTTTCTTT
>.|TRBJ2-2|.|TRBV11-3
CASSSTSTGGELFF
TGTGCCAGCAGCTCGACTAGTACAGGAGGGGAGCTGTTTTTT
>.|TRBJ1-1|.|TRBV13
CASSLDRGVAFF
TGTGCCAGCAGCTTAGATAGAGGTGTGGCTTTCTTT
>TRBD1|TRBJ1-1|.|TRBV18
CASSPQQPSGTGLVWGTEAFF
TGTGCCAGCTCACCGCAACAACCCTCCGGGACAGGGTTAGTTTGGGGCACTGAAGCTTTCTTT
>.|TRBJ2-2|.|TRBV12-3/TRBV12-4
CASRPTNGELFF
TGTGCCAGCAGACCGACTAACGGGGAGCTGTTTTTT
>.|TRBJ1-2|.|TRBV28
CASSLREGGYTF
TGTGCCAGCAGTTTAAGGGAGGGTGGCTACACCTTC
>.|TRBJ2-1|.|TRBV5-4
CASSLTGVNEQFF
TGTGCCAGCAGCTTGACGGGAGTCAATGAGCAGTTCTTC
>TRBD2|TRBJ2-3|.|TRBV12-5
CASGLTSGSTDTQYF
TGTGCTAGTGGTTTGACTAGCGGGAGCACAGATACGCAGTATTTT
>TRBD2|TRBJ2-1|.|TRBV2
CAGRLAVDNEQFF
TGTGCCGGAAGACTAGCGGTGGACAATGAGCAGTTCTTC
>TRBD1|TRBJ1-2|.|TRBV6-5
CASSPGTGWGYTF
TGTGCCAGCAGCCCCGGGACAGGGTGGGGCTACACCTTC
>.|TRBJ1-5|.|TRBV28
CASSLANQPQHF
TGTGCCAGCAGTTTAGCTAATCAGCCCCAGCATTTT
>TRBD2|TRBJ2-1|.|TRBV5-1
CASSLAGTSENNEQFF
TGCGCCAGCAGCTTGGCCGGGACTAGCGAGAACAATGAGCAGTTCTTC
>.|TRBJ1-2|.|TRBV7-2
CASSQGQLANYGYTF
TGTGCCAGCAGCCAAGGACAATTGGCTAACTATGGCTACACCTTC
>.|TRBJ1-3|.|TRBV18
CASLNSGNTIYF
TGTGCCAGCCTTAACTCTGGAAACACCATATATTTT
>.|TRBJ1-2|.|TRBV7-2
CASSSQGFPVGYTF
TGTGCCAGCAGCTCGCAGGGGTTTCCAGTGGGCTACACCTTC
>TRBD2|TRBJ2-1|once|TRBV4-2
CASSQAREGPYNEQFF
TGTGCCAGCAGCCAAGCCCGGGAGGGCCCCTACAATGAGCAGTTCTTC
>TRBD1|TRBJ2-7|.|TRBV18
CASSQRGQGAYEQYF
TGTGCCAGCTCACAGAGAGGACAGGGGGCTTACGAGCAGTACTTC
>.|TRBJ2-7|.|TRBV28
CASSKDTTGYEQYF
TGTGCCAGCAGTAAAGACACCACGGGCTACGAGCAGTACTTC
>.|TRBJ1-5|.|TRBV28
CASSLGGGGQRNQPQHF
TGTGCCAGCAGTTTGGGGGGGGGCGGACAGAGAAATCAGCCCCAGCATTTT